Listed below are T cell receptor beta chains from one sample, sequenced in a study of blood T cell repertoires in COVID-19. The protocol was immunoSEQ multiplex PCR, while the TCRdb copy is restricted to in-frame clones and leaves out a portion. The sample contains about 100,000 clones, more than 75% of which appear only once. Sample: peripheral blood. The receptors here all came from a man aged 30 to 45 in a cohort sampled during active COVID-19. CDR3s include the opening cysteine and the closing phenylalanine or tryptophan. The D gene is left open where the match is weak. Part of the rows lack a size; the others show once, few, many or a class for expanded clones.

J: TRBJ2-7
size: NA
V: TRBV6-5
length: 14
D: NA
CDR3: CASSYALGHYEQYF

J: TRBJ1-5
size: once
V: TRBV2
length: 14
D: NA
CDR3: CASSEDRGNQPQHF

J: TRBJ2-3
size: NA
V: TRBV7-6
length: 14
D: TRBD1
CDR3: CASSGDRAPDTQYF

J: TRBJ2-1
size: NA
V: TRBV7-2
length: 15
D: TRBD2
CDR3: CASSPGLAGDNEQFF

J: TRBJ2-7
size: NA
V: TRBV6-5
length: 15
D: NA
CDR3: CASSSLGRARGEQYF

J: TRBJ2-7
size: NA
V: TRBV28
length: 11
D: NA
CDR3: CASSFEVGQYF

J: TRBJ2-1
size: NA
V: TRBV19
length: 14
D: TRBD1
CDR3: CASSSGQGANEQFF

J: TRBJ2-5
size: NA
V: TRBV5-4
length: 14
D: TRBD1
CDR3: CASSGTGVAETQYF

J: TRBJ2-2
size: NA
V: TRBV7-9
length: 13
D: NA
CDR3: CASSLRVTGELFF

J: TRBJ1-1
size: NA
V: TRBV18
length: 15
D: NA
CDR3: CASSPQGGVGTEAFF

J: TRBJ2-4
size: NA
V: TRBV7-2
length: 19
D: TRBD2
CDR3: CASSLVRLAGAIAKNIQYF